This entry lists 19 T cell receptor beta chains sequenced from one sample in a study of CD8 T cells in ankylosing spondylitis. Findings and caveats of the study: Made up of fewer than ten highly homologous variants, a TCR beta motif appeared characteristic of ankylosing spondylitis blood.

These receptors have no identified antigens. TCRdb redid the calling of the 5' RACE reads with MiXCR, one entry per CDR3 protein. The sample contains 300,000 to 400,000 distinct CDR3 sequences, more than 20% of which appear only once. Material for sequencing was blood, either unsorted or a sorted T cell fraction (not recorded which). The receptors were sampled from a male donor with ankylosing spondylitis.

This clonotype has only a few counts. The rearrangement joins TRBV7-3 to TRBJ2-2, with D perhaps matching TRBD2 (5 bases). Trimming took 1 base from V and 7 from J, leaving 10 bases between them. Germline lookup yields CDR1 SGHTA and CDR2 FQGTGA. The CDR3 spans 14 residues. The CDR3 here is CASSLSSGYGELFF. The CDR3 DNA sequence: TGTGCCAGCAGCTTAAGTTCGGGATACGGGGAGCTGTTTTTT.

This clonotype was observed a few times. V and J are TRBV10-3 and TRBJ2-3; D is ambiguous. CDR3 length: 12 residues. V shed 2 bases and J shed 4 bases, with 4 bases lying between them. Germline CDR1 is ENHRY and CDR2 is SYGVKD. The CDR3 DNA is TGTGCCATCAGTGAGGGCCCAGATACGCAGTATTTT. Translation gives CAISEGPDTQYF.

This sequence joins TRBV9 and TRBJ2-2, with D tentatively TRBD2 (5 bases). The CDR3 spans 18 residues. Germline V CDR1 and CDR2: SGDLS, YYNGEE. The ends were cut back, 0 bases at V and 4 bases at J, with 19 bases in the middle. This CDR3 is CASSVGMGVSGGTGELFF. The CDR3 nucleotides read TGTGCCAGCAGCGTAGGTATGGGAGTAAGCGGAGGCACCGGGGAGCTGTTTTTT.

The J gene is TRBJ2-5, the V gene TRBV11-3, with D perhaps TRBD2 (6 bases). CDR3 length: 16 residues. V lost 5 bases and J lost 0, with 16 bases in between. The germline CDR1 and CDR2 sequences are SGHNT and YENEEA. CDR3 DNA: TGTGCCAGCAGCCCGGAGCGGGCAAGAAACCAAGAGACCCAGTACTTC. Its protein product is CASSPERARNQETQYF.

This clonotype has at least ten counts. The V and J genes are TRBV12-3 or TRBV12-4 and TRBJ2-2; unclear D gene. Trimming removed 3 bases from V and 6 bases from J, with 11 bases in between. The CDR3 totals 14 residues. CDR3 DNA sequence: TGTGCCAGCAGTTTTTCGGTTAACGCCGGGGAGCTGTTTTTT. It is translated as CASSFSVNAGELFF.

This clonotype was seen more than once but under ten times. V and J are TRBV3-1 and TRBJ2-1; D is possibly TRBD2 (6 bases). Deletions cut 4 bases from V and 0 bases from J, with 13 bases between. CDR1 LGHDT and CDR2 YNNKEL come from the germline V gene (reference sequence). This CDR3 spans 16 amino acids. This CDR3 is CASSPRRASSYNEQFF. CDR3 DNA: TGTGCCAGCAGCCCAAGGAGGGCGAGCTCCTACAATGAGCAGTTCTTC.

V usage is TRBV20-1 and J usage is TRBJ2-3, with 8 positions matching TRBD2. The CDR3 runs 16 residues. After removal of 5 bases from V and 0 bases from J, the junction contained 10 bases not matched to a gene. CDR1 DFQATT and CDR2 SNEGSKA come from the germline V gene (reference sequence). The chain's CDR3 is CSAHPTSSGSTDTQYF. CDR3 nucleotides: TGCAGTGCTCACCCCACATCTAGCGGGAGCACAGATACGCAGTATTTT.

This CDR3 is CASSRETGSSYEQYF. The CDR3 coding sequence is TGTGCCAGCAGCCGGGAGACAGGTAGCTCCTACGAGCAGTACTTC. The J gene is TRBJ2-7, the V gene TRBV12-3 or TRBV12-4; D may correspond to TRBD1 or TRBD2 (6 bases each). With 6 bases removed from V and 0 bases from J, the gap between germline ends came to 15 bases. CDR3 size: 15 residues.

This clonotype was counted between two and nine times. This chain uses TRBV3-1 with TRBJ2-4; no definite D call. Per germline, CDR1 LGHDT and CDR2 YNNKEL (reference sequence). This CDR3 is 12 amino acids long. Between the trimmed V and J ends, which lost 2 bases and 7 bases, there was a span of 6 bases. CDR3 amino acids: CASSQQFNIQYF. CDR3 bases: TGTGCCAGCAGCCAACAATTTAACATTCAGTACTTC.

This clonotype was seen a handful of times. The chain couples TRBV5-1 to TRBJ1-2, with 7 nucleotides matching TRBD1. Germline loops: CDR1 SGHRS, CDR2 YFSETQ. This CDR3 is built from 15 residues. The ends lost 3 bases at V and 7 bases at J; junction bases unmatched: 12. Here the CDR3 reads CASSYVGTASRGYTF. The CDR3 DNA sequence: TGCGCCAGCAGCTACGTCGGGACAGCCTCTCGTGGCTACACCTTC.

CDR3 sequence: CSVESGQSGNTIYF. In nucleotides, the CDR3 is TGCAGCGTTGAATCGGGACAGTCTGGAAACACCATATATTTT. The chain couples TRBV29-1 to TRBJ1-3; 7 bases map to TRBD1. V lost 2 bases, J lost 1 base, and 2 bases stayed unmatched. Germline lookup yields CDR1 SQVTM and CDR2 ANQGSEA. CDR3 length equals 14 residues. The full variable domain, completed using reference TRBV29-1 and TRBJ1-3, is SAVISQKPSRDICQRGTSLTIQCQVDSQVTMMFWYRQQPGQSLTLIATANQGSEATYESGFVIDKFPISRPNLTFSTLTVSNMSPEDSSIYLCSVESGQSGNTIYFGEGSWLTVV.

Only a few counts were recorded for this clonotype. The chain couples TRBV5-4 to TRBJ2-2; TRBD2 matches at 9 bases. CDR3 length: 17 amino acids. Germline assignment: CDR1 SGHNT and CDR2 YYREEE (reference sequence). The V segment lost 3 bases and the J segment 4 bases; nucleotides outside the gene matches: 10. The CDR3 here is CASSSFSGRGRTGELFF. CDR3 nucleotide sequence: TGTGCCAGCAGCTCTTTTAGCGGGAGAGGACGCACCGGGGAGCTGTTTTTT. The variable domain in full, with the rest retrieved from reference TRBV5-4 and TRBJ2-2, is ETGVTQSPTHLIKTRGQQVTLRCSSQSGHNTVSWYQQALGQGPQFIFQYYREEENGRGNFPPRFSGLQFPNYSSELNVNALELDDSALYLCASSSFSGRGRTGELFFGEGSRLTVL.

In DNA form, the CDR3 reads TGCAGTGCTAGGACCCCATTCGGAAACACCATATATTTT. Its protein product is CSARTPFGNTIYF. This chain joins TRBV20-1 and TRBJ1-3; D is ambiguous. The germline CDR1 and CDR2 sequences are DFQATT and SNEGSKA (reference sequence). This CDR3 spans 13 amino acids. Trimming removed 3 bases from V and 4 bases from J, with 10 bases in between.

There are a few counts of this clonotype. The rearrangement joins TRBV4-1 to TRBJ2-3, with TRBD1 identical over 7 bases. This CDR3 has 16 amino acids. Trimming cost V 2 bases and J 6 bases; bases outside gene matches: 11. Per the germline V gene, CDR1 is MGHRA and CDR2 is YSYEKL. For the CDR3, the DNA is TGCGCCAGCAGCCAAACCGACAGGGCCCGGGGCGATACGCAGTATTTT. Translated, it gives CASSQTDRARGDTQYF.

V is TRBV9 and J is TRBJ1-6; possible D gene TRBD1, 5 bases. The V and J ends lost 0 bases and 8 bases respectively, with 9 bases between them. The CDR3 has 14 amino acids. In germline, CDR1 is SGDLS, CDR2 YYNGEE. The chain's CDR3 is CASSVVPGDSPLHF. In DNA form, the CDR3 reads TGTGCCAGCAGCGTAGTCCCGGGGGATTCACCCCTCCACTTT.

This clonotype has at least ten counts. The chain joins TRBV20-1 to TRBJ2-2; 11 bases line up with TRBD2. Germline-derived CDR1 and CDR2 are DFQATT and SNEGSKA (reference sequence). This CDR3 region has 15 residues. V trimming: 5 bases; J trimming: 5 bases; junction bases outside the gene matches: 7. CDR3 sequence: CSAQTSGRGTGELFF. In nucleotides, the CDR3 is TGCAGTGCTCAAACTAGCGGGAGAGGAACCGGGGAGCTGTTTTTT.

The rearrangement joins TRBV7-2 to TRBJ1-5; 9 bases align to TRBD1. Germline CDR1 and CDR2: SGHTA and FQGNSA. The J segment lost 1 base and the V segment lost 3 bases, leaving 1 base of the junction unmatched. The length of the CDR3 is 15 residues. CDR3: CASSFDRGSNQPQHF. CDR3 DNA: TGTGCCAGCAGCTTCGACAGGGGGAGCAATCAGCCCCAGCATTTT.

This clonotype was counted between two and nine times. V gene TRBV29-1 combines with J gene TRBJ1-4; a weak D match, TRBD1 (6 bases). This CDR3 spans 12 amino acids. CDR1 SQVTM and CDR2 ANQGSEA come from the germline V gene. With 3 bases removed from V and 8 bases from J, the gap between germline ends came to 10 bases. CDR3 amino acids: CSVDYGGEKLFF. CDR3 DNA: TGCAGCGTTGACTACGGGGGCGAAAAACTGTTTTTT.

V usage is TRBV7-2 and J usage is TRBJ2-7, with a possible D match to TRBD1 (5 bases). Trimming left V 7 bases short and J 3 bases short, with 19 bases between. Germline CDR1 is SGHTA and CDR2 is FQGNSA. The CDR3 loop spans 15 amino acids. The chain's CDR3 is CASTTRSGSSYEQYF. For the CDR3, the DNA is TGTGCCAGCACCACACGATCAGGGTCTAGCTACGAGCAGTACTTC.